The present entry profiles one T cell receptor beta chain with its context. Its target is not known. This specimen comes from a study of cytomegalovirus exposure and HLA in healthy donors. Researchers ran the PCR with 60 Vbeta and 13 Jbeta primers. Only in-frame clones appear in the TCRdb table, and some are missing; sequencing was by immunoSEQ multiplex PCR. This sample yields about 150,000 clones, of which about four fifths are seen a single time; more than 4.5% belongs to the top ten. Samples came from healthy bone marrow donors. The CDR3 sequence is 12 residues long. V was pared by 7 bases and J by 5 bases, with 11 bases between. Germline V gene sequence: CDR1 MNHEY, CDR2 SVGAGI. Overall study findings and caveats: V- and J-gene trimming in TCR beta was tied to a missense DCLRE1C variant by an analysis performed later.

The material sequenced was PBMCs. The chain is built from TRBV6-5 and TRBJ1-1; a possible D gene is TRBD1 (5 bases). This clonotype was obtained from a man aged 25 to 45 in good health. The CDR3 sequence is CASTDGGTEAFF. As DNA, the CDR3 is TGTGCCAGCACCGACGGGGGGACTGAAGCTTTCTTT.